The 26 T cell receptor beta chains reported below all come from one sample, sequenced in a study of T cell repertoires in cytomegalovirus infection. TCRdb ran MiXCR on the reads and lists one entry per CDR3 protein. The sample shows around 900,000 distinct CDR3 sequences, less than 40% of them seen only once. No cognate antigen is known for these TCRs. This specimen consisted of cultured CD8+ T cells from PBMCs, obtained from culture after CMV antigen stimulation. These receptors all come from a human donor in good health (CMV status not recorded). Some clones in this sample may be carry-over from other donors' samples.

This clonotype was detected many times. The gene calls are TRBV27 and TRBJ1-5; 8 bases agree with TRBD1. This CDR3 contains 14 residues. Germline V gene sequence: CDR1 MNHEY, CDR2 SMNVEV (reference sequence). Germline trimming cut 6 bases from V and 0 bases from J; bases unmatched to any gene: 1. DNA for the CDR3: TGTGCCAGCAGGCAGGGGGCTAGCAATCAGCCCCAGCATTTT. Amino acid sequence: CASRQGASNQPQHF.

The rearrangement uses TRBV27 and TRBJ2-5; D not certain. The CDR3 totals 18 residues. Germline V lookup: CDR1 MNHEY, CDR2 SMNVEV (reference sequence). The V end lost 6 bases, the J end lost 1 base, and 24 bases lay between the germline ends. The CDR3 is CASSSRLPSSWSQETQYF. The CDR3 DNA is TGTGCCAGCAGCAGCCGCCTCCCAAGTTCGTGGAGCCAAGAGACCCAGTACTTC.

The V call is TRBV5-5, the J call TRBJ2-1, with D unclear. Germline V gene lookup returns CDR1 SGHKS and CDR2 YYEKEE (reference sequence). The CDR3 is 13 residues long. With 3 bases removed from V and 2 bases from J, the gap between germline ends came to 6 bases. CDR3 nucleotide sequence: TGTGCCAGCAGCTCCGAGACCTACAATGAGCAGTTCTTC. Translating gives CASSSETYNEQFF.

This clonotype came up a few times. The chain carries TRBV10-3 and TRBJ2-5; 10 bases are shared with TRBD1. Germline lookup yields CDR1 ENHRY and CDR2 SYGVKD. V lost 7 bases and J lost 3; bases outside the gene matches: 11. This CDR3 has 16 residues. In DNA form, the CDR3 reads TGTGCCATCAATAGACAGGGGGCTGTCCCAAAAGAGACCCAGTACTTC. Its protein is CAINRQGAVPKETQYF.

The CDR3 region is CASSYRDRGSSGANVLTF. The CDR3 DNA follows: TGTGCCAGCAGTTACCGGGACAGGGGCAGCTCTGGGGCCAACGTCCTGACTTTC. The rearrangement joins TRBV28 to TRBJ2-6, with 10 bases fitting TRBD1. CDR3 size: 18 residues. V was clipped by 4 bases and J by 0 bases; unmatched bases: 6. The germline gives CDR1 MDHEN, CDR2 SYDVKM.

A few counts support this clonotype. V is TRBV12-3 or TRBV12-4 and J is TRBJ1-2; the D gene is possibly TRBD1 (5 bases). Trimming took off 5 bases at V and 0 bases at J, with 13 bases between the two ends. This CDR3 spans 15 amino acids. In DNA form, the CDR3 reads TGTGCCAGCAGTGGGGGGGACGGTACTAACTATGGCTACACCTTC. This translates into CASSGGDGTNYGYTF.

Only a few counts were recorded for this clonotype. The chain couples TRBV6-7 to TRBJ2-7; D uncertain. TRBV6-7 is assigned to the ORF class and has an uncertain function. CDR3 length: 18 residues. V was shortened by 0 bases and J by 2 bases, with 20 bases between the two germline ends. The CDR3 region is CASSYSNAGEFDPYEQYV. The CDR3 DNA follows: TGTGCCAGCAGTTACTCGAATGCTGGAGAATTCGATCCCTACGAGCAGTACGTC.

J is TRBJ1-2 and V is TRBV3-1, with D unresolved. Germline loops: CDR1 LGHDT, CDR2 YNNKEL (reference sequence). The CDR3 length is 15 residues. V lost 5 bases, J lost 6 bases, and 19 bases lay in between. CDR3 sequence reads: CASSSVPQALDGYTF. Written as DNA, the CDR3 is TGTGCCAGCAGCTCGGTACCCCAAGCATTGGATGGCTACACCTTC. The full variable domain, rest sourced from reference TRBV3-1 and TRBJ1-2, is DTAVSQTPKYLVTQMGNDKSIKCEQNLGHDTMYWYKQDSKKFLKIMFSYNNKELIINETVPNRFSPKSPDKAHLNLHINSLELGDSAVYFCASSSVPQALDGYTFGSGTRLTVV.

This chain uses TRBV7-6 with TRBJ1-3; no clear D. Deletions cut 10 bases from V and 8 bases from J, with 15 bases between. Per germline, CDR1 SGHVS and CDR2 FNYEAQ. The CDR3 spans 12 residues. Here the CDR3 reads CATELGWDTIYF. The CDR3 nucleotides read TGTGCCACCGAGTTGGGCTGGGACACCATATATTTT.

This clonotype was detected only a few times. The chain is built from TRBV12-3 or TRBV12-4 and TRBJ2-1, with D unclear. The CDR3 has 15 amino acids. V was trimmed by 3 bases and J by 1 base, leaving 10 bases between them. CDR3 DNA: TGTGCCAGCAGTTTCGGCCCTGTATCCTACAATGAGCAGTTCTTC. Its protein is CASSFGPVSYNEQFF.

The CDR3 region has the DNA TGTGCCAGCAGTGATCCCAGGGAAGGGCAGCCCCAGCATTTT. Its translation: CASSDPREGQPQHF. The rearrangement uses TRBV2 and TRBJ1-5; D perhaps matches TRBD1 (5 bases). Per germline, CDR1 SNHLY and CDR2 FYNNEI. The CDR3 has 14 amino acids. Between the trimmed V and J ends, which lost 3 bases and 7 bases, there was a span of 13 bases.

This clonotype was recorded many times. V usage is TRBV7-9 and J usage is TRBJ2-5; D is possibly TRBD1 or TRBD2 (5 bases each). V gave up 3 bases and J gave up 4 bases, with 12 bases separating them. The CDR3 has 14 amino acids. Germline V CDR1 and CDR2: SEHNR, FQNEAQ (reference sequence). The CDR3 region is CASSFEGPGETQYF. The CDR3 coding sequence is TGTGCCAGCAGCTTTGAGGGGCCGGGAGAGACCCAGTACTTC.

This clonotype was seen a few times. This chain joins TRBV12-3 or TRBV12-4 and TRBJ2-1; TRBD1 aligns across 8 bases. With 3 bases clipped from V and 8 bases from J, the junction kept 6 bases outside the gene matches. The CDR3 is made up of 14 amino acids. The CDR3 is CASSFQDRADEQFF. CDR3 sequence (DNA): TGTGCCAGCAGTTTCCAGGACAGGGCTGATGAGCAGTTCTTC.

In its sample, this clonotype was seen a few times. This sequence joins TRBV6-2 or TRBV6-3 and TRBJ1-5, with D unclear. V lost 7 bases to trimming and J lost 2 bases, with 12 bases between them. CDR1 and CDR2 from the germline V gene are MNHEY and SVGEGT. This CDR3 spans 14 amino acids. CDR3 DNA: TGTGCCAGCACCTTACGGGGAGGCAATCAGCCCCAGCATTTT. This gives the protein CASTLRGGNQPQHF.

The V gene is TRBV7-8, the J gene TRBJ2-3; D is ambiguous. V lost 5 bases and J 12 bases, leaving 18 bases between the germline ends. Germline V CDR1 and CDR2: SGHVS, FQNEAQ. The CDR3 sequence is 13 residues long. CDR3 coding DNA: TGTGCCAGCAGCCCCCTCGCCTCAGATATACAGTATTTT. Its protein is CASSPLASDIQYF.

With respect to this clonotype: One end of the junction fails to match germline, which may point to a read error. The genes are TRBV7-4 and TRBJ2-2, with D perhaps matching TRBD2 (5 bases). This CDR3 comprises 11 residues. Germline CDR1 is SGHVT and CDR2 is SQSDAQ. The CDR3 DNA is TGTGCCAGCAGTCGGGCCGGGAAGCTGTTTTTT. Amino acid sequence: CASSRAGKLFF.

Only a few counts were recorded for this clonotype. The J gene is TRBJ2-7, the V gene TRBV5-6, with 8 nucleotides matching TRBD1. In germline, CDR1 is SGHDT, CDR2 YYEEEE. J gave up 4 bases and V 4 bases, and 10 bases lay outside the gene matches. The CDR3 runs 15 residues. CDR3 region: CASSPGTGGWYEQYV. CDR3 coding DNA: TGTGCCAGCAGCCCCGGGACAGGAGGATGGTACGAGCAGTACGTC.

The chain links TRBV5-1 to TRBJ2-1; 10 nucleotides line up with TRBD2. CDR1 and CDR2 from the germline V gene are SGHRS and YFSETQ. The CDR3 is made up of 15 amino acids. V gave up 5 bases and J gave up 8 bases; unmatched junction bases: 10. The CDR3 DNA sequence: TGCGCCAGCAGGCAAAGCGGGGGGGCCTCCTATGAGCAGTTCTTC. It is translated as CASRQSGGASYEQFF. Looking up the rest from reference TRBV5-1 and TRBJ2-1 gives the full variable domain: KAGVTQTPRYLIKTRGQQVTLSCSPISGHRSVSWYQQTPGQGLQFLFEYFSETQRNKGNFPGRFSGRQFSNSRSEMNVSTLELGDSALYLCASRQSGGASYEQFFGPGTRLTVL.

In its sample, this clonotype was seen a few times. The CDR3 DNA reads as TGTGCCAGTAGTATAGACAGCGATAGCAATCAGCCCCAGCATTTT. It encodes CASSIDSDSNQPQHF. V usage is TRBV19 and J usage is TRBJ1-5; D ambiguous. The germline CDR1 and CDR2 sequences are LNHDA and SQIVND (reference sequence). There are 15 residues in the CDR3. V dropped 0 bases and J dropped 0 bases, with 6 bases sitting between them.

This clonotype was counted only a few times. A much larger clone differs from this one at a single base, so this may be a read error. This CDR3 is CASSLAKETQYF. CDR3 DNA: TGTGCCAGCAGCTTAGCCAAAGAGACCCAGTACTTC. This sequence joins TRBV7-9 and TRBJ2-5; D ambiguous. The V and J ends lost 0 bases and 3 bases respectively, with 2 bases between them. Germline V gene data show CDR1 as SEHNR and CDR2 as FQNEAQ (reference sequence). The CDR3 extends over 12 amino acids.

The chain uses TRBV6-2 or TRBV6-3 and TRBJ2-7; a possible D gene is TRBD2 (6 bases). V was pared by 2 bases and J by 2 bases, with 13 bases between. The CDR3 is made up of 15 amino acids. CDR1 and CDR2 (germline): MNHEY, SVGEGT. This CDR3 reads CASSYRAGFTYEQYV. CDR3 DNA sequence: TGTGCCAGCAGTTACCGGGCGGGGTTCACCTACGAGCAGTACGTC.

V usage is TRBV5-6 and J usage is TRBJ2-7; no clear D. The CDR3 extends over 13 amino acids. Germline assignment: CDR1 SGHDT and CDR2 YYEEEE. Between the trimmed V and J ends, which lost 1 base and 0 bases, there was a span of 5 bases. The DNA of the CDR3 is TGTGCCAGCAGCTTGCCTCCCTCCTACGAGCAGTACTTC. Translating it yields CASSLPPSYEQYF.

This clonotype was seen only a few times. V gene TRBV7-9 combines with J gene TRBJ2-1; D is uncertain. Germline assignment: CDR1 SEHNR and CDR2 FQNEAQ (reference sequence). The length of the CDR3 is 12 residues. With 8 bases removed from V and 6 bases from J, the gap between germline ends came to 11 bases. In DNA form, the CDR3 reads TGTGCCAGCGGTCCCGGACGCAATGAGCAGTTCTTC. Amino acids: CASGPGRNEQFF. Supplemented by reference TRBV7-9 and TRBJ2-1, the full variable domain reads DTGVSQNPRHKITKRGQNVTFRCDPISEHNRLYWYRQTLGQGPEFLTYFQNEAQLEKSRLLSDRFSAERPKGSFSTLEIQRTEQGDSAMYLCASGPGRNEQFFGPGTRLTVL.

The table lists this clonotype with a few counts. The chain links TRBV28 to TRBJ2-3, with D hard to call. Germline-derived CDR1 and CDR2 are MDHEN and SYDVKM. The CDR3 is made up of 14 amino acids. The V and J ends lost 7 bases and 0 bases respectively, with 11 bases between them. CDR3: CASTADSSTDTQYF. The CDR3 DNA is TGTGCCAGCACCGCTGATTCTAGCACAGATACGCAGTATTTT.

The chain couples TRBV20-1 to TRBJ2-1; 13 bases fit TRBD2. Germline lookup yields CDR1 DFQATT and CDR2 SNEGSKA (reference sequence). Losses at the gene ends were 5 bases for V and 4 bases for J; bases not matched to a gene: 17. The CDR3 is 19 amino acids. The CDR3 loop reads CSAPRLAGGLRTDYNEQFF. As DNA, the CDR3 is TGCAGTGCTCCTCGACTAGCGGGGGGCCTCAGAACCGATTACAATGAGCAGTTCTTC.

This clonotype was counted only a few times. The V call is TRBV5-4, the J call TRBJ2-2; D ambiguous. Germline CDR1 and CDR2: SGHNT and YYREEE (reference sequence). V gave up 9 bases and J gave up 5 bases, with 11 bases separating them. The CDR3 is made up of 12 amino acids. This chain's CDR3 is CAILDGTGELFF. As DNA, the CDR3 is TGTGCCATTTTGGACGGAACCGGGGAGCTGTTTTTT. The complete variable domain, with remaining parts taken from reference TRBV5-4 and TRBJ2-2, reads ETGVTQSPTHLIKTRGQQVTLRCSSQSGHNTVSWYQQALGQGPQFIFQYYREEENGRGNFPPRFSGLQFPNYSSELNVNALELDDSALYLCAILDGTGELFFGEGSRLTVL.